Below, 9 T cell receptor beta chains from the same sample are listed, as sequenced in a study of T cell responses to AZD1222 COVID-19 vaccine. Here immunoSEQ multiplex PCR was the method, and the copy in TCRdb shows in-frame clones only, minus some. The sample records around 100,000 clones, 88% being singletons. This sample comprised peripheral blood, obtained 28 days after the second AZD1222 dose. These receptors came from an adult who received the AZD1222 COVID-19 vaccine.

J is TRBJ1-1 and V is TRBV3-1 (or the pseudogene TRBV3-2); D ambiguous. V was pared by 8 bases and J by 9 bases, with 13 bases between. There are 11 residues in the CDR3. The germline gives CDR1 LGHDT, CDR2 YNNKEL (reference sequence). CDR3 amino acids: CASGESSKAFF. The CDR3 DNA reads TGTGCCAGCGGGGAAAGTTCTAAAGCTTTCTTT.

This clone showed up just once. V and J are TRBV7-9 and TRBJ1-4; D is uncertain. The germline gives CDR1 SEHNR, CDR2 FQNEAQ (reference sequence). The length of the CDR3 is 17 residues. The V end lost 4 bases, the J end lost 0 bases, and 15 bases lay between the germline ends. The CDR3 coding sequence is TGTGCCAGCAGCTCCAGTAGGACTCTGGCAACTAATGAAAAACTGTTTTTT. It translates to CASSSSRTLATNEKLFF. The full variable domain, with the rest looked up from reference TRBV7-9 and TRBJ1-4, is DTGVSQNPRHKITKRGQNVTFRCDPISEHNRLYWYRQTLGQGPEFLTYFQNEAQLEKSRLLSDRFSAERPKGSFSTLEIQRTEQGDSAMYLCASSSSRTLATNEKLFFGSGTQLSVL.

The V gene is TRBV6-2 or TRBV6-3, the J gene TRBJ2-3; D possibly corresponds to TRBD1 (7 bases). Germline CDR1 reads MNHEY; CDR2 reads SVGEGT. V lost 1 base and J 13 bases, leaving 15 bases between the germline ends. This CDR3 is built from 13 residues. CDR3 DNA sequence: TGTGCCAGCAGTTACTTGGAAACAGGGGAGGAGTATTTT. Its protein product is CASSYLETGEEYF.

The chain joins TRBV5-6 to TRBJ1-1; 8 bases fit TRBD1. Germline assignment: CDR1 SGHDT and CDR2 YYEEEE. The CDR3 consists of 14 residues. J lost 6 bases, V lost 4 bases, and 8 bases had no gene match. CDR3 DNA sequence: TGTGCCAGCAGCCCCGGGACAGGTTGGGCTGAAGCTTTCTTT. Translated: CASSPGTGWAEAFF.

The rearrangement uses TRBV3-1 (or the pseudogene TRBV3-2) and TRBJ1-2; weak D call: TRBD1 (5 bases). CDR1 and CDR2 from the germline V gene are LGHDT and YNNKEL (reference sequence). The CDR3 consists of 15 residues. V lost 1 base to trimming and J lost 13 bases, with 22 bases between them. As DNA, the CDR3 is TGTGCCAGCAGCCAAGCACCCGGGACCGGGATACTAAGCACCTTC. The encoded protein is CASSQAPGTGILSTF.

Here the CDR3 DNA reads TGCGCCAGCAGCCAAGGGCGGGACAGGGGTACCTACGAGCAGTACTTC. Translated: CASSQGRDRGTYEQYF. The chain carries TRBV4-3 and TRBJ2-7; TRBD1 agrees at 10 bases. Germline-derived CDR1 and CDR2 are LGHNA and YSLEER. The trim removed 1 base at V and 2 bases at J, leaving 5 bases unmatched. CDR3 size: 16 residues.

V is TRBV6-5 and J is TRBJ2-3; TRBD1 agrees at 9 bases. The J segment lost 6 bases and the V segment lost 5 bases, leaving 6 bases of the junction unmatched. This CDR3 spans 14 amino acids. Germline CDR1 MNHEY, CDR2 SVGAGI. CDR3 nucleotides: TGTGCCAGCAGTATTAGGACAGGGGTGGATACGCAGTATTTT. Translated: CASSIRTGVDTQYF.

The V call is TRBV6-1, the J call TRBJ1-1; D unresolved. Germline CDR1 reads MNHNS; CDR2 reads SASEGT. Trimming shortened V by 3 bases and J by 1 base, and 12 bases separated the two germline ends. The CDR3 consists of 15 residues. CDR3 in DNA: TGTGCCAGCAGTGATCCGACAAGACCGAACACTGAAGCTTTCTTT. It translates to CASSDPTRPNTEAFF.

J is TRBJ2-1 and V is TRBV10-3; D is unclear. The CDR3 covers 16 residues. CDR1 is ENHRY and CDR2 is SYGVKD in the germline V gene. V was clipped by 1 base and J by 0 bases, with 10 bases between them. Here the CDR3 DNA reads TGTGCCATCAGTGAGTTTTCCGCGAGCTCCTACAATGAGCAGTTCTTC. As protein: CAISEFSASSYNEQFF.